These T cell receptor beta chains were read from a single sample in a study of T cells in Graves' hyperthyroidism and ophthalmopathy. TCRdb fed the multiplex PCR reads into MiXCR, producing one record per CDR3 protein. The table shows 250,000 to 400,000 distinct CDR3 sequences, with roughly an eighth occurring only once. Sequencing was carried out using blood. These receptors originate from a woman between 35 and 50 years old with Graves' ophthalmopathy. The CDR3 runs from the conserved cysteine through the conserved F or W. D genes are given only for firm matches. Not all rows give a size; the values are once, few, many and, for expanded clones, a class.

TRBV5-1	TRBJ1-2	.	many	CASSLVNSDYGYTF	TGCGCCAGCAGCTTGGTTAACAGCGACTATGGCTACACCTTC
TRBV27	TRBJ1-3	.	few	CASSEHRRASTIYF	TGTGCCAGCAGTGAACATCGCAGGGCAAGCACCATATATTTT
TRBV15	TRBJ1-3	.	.	CATSREQRNTIYF	TGTGCCACCAGCAGAGAACAACGTAACACCATATATTTT
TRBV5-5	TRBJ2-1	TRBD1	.	CASSQKDKTGEDEQFF	TGTGCCAGCAGCCAGAAGGATAAAACAGGGGAAGATGAGCAGTTCTTC
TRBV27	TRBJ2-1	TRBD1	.	CASSFRIQGEGEQFF	TGTGCCAGCAGTTTCAGGATTCAGGGGGAAGGTGAGCAGTTCTTC
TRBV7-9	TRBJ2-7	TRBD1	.	CASSLLRPGQGPEQYF	TGTGCCAGCAGCTTACTCCGGCCGGGACAGGGTCCCGAGCAGTACTTC
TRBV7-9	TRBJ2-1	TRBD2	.	CASSTSGNEQFF	TGTGCCAGCAGCACTAGCGGGAATGAGCAGTTCTTC
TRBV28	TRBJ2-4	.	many	CASSRTELGAKNIQYF	TGTGCCAGCAGTCGGACAGAACTGGGGGCCAAAAACATTCAGTACTTC
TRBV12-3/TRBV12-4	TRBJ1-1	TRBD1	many	CANSATRTGNTEAFF	TGTGCCAACAGTGCCACTCGGACAGGGAACACTGAAGCTTTCTTT
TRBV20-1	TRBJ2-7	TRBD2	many	CSARGMSGGYEQYF	TGCAGTGCTAGGGGTATGAGCGGGGGCTACGAGCAGTACTTC
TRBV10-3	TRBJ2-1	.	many	CAISETGSSYNEQFF	TGTGCCATCAGTGAGACAGGGAGCTCCTACAATGAGCAGTTCTTC
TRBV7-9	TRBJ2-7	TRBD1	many	CASSLLRGTGINEQYF	TGTGCCAGCAGCTTACTAAGAGGGACAGGGATAAACGAGCAGTACTTC
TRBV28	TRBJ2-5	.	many	CASSRVWETQYF	TGTGCCAGCTCGAGGGTTTGGGAGACCCAGTACTTC
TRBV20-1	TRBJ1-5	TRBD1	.	CSARLTGDRSQPQHF	TGCAGTGCTAGACTTACAGGGGATCGGAGTCAGCCCCAGCATTTT
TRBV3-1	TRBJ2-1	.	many	CASSQEGRDNEQFF	TGTGCCAGCAGCCAAGAAGGTAGGGACAATGAGCAGTTCTTC
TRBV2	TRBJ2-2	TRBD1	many	CASRVIRDRGGTGELFF	TGTGCCAGCAGGGTCATCCGGGACAGGGGCGGCACCGGGGAGCTGTTTTTT
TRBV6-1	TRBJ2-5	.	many	CARRTEGETQYF	TGTGCCAGACGAACGGAAGGAGAGACCCAGTACTTC
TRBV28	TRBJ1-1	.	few	CASSSSWSTEAFF	TGTGCCAGCAGTTCTAGCTGGAGCACTGAAGCTTTCTTT
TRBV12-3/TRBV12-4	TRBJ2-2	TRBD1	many	CASTRIPGTGRAGELFF	TGTGCCAGCACCCGAATTCCCGGGACAGGGAGGGCCGGGGAGCTGTTTTTT
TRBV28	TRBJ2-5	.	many	CASSLSEYRLEETQYF	TGTGCCAGCAGTTTATCTGAGTATAGGTTGGAAGAGACCCAGTACTTC
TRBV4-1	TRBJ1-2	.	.	CASSQDWGGYTF	TGCGCCAGCAGCCAAGATTGGGGTGGCTACACCTTC
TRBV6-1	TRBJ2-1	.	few	CASSSSGVNNEQFF	TGTGCCAGCAGCTCCTCGGGGGTGAACAATGAGCAGTTCTTC
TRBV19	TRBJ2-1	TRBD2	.	CASSIIPGGLNEQFF	TGTGCCAGTAGTATCATCCCGGGAGGGCTCAATGAGCAGTTCTTC
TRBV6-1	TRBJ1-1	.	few	CASNKMQGLGPEAFF	TGTGCCAGCAATAAAATGCAGGGCTTGGGACCTGAAGCTTTCTTT
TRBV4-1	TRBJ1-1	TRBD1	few	CASSHRQGWDTEAFF	TGCGCCAGCAGCCACCGACAGGGGTGGGACACTGAAGCTTTCTTT
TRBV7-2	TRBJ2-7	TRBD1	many	CASSLEGDRGYEQYF	TGTGCCAGCAGCTTGGAGGGGGACAGGGGGTACGAGCAGTACTTC
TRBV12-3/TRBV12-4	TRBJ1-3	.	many	CASRQAQQRNTIYF	TGTGCCAGCAGACAAGCCCAACAGCGAAACACCATATATTTT
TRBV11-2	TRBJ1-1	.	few	CASSLDWIVNTEAFF	TGTGCCAGCAGCTTAGATTGGATAGTTAACACTGAAGCTTTCTTT
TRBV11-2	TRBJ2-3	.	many	CASSFSSASDTQYF	TGTGCCAGCAGCTTTAGCTCAGCTAGTGATACGCAGTATTTT
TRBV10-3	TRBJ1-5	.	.	CAISDQGRAGNQPQHF	TGTGCCATCAGTGATCAGGGGAGAGCGGGCAATCAGCCCCAGCATTTT
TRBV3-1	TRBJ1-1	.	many	CASRPQGNTEAFF	TGTGCCAGCAGACCACAGGGGAACACTGAAGCTTTCTTT
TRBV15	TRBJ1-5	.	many	CATSRADTDQPQHF	TGTGCCACCAGCAGGGCCGACACGGATCAGCCCCAGCATTTT
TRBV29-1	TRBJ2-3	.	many	CSVQFPGVSTDTQYF	TGCAGCGTTCAGTTCCCGGGAGTTAGCACAGATACGCAGTATTTT
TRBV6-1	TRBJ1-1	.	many	CASSPPLGSTEAFF	TGTGCCAGCAGTCCCCCGCTTGGGAGTACTGAAGCTTTCTTT
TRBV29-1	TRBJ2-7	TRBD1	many	CSVRGTGGREQYF	TGCAGCGTGCGTGGTACAGGGGGCCGCGAGCAGTACTTC
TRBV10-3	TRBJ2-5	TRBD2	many	CAISPGGTETQYF	TGTGCCATCAGTCCGGGGGGAACTGAGACCCAGTACTTC
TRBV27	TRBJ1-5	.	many	CASSFIGQPQHF	TGTGCCAGCAGTTTTATCGGGCAGCCCCAGCATTTT
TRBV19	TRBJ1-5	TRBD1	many	CASRDRGFNQPQHF	TGTGCCAGTAGGGACAGGGGGTTCAATCAGCCCCAGCATTTT
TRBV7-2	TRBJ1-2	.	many	CASSLSPDYGYTF	TGTGCCAGCAGCTTATCACCCGATTATGGCTACACCTTC
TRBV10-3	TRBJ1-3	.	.	CAISESKSGNTIYF	TGTGCCATCAGTGAGTCGAAGTCTGGAAACACCATATATTTT